These 15 T cell receptor beta chains share one sample of origin, sequenced in a study of beta chain features in type 1 diabetes. The study, taken as a whole, reports: Type 1 diabetes patients had TCRB CDR3s that were shorter (moderately but significantly so) in all four CD4+ subsets.

The antigens these receptors bind are not known. The whole isolated RNA underwent reverse transcription, so sequencing captured expressed TCRB transcripts. Sequenced by immunoSEQ multiplex PCR; TCRdb stores in-frame clones only, minus some. The sample has 65,000 to 85,000 clones, 45% to 50% seen once. Specimen: central memory CD4+ T cells from blood. The receptors originated from a man under 40 with type 1 diabetes.

The chain recombines TRBV11-3 with TRBJ1-2; D is possibly TRBD1 (6 bases). V gave up 5 bases and J gave up 2 bases, with 9 bases separating them. The CDR3 is made up of 13 amino acids. Germline V gives CDR1 SGHNT, CDR2 YENEEA. The CDR3 region is CASSPDRNYGYTF. The CDR3 region has the DNA TGTGCCAGCAGCCCTGACAGGAACTATGGCTACACCTTC.

The rearrangement uses TRBV15 and TRBJ2-5; D gene unclear. The V gene lost 1 base and the J gene lost 4 bases, with 10 bases spanning the gap. CDR1 and CDR2 (germline): LNHNV, YYDKDF (reference sequence). CDR3 length equals 14 residues. The CDR3, as DNA: TGTGCCACCAGCAGAGTGGCGGAAAGAGAGACCCAGTACTTC. It codes for CATSRVAERETQYF.

The chain combines TRBV19 with TRBJ1-2, with 11 bases aligning to TRBD1. Trimming removed 1 base from V and 3 bases from J; junction bases left unmatched: 1. The CDR3 spans 15 residues. Germline loops: CDR1 LNHDA, CDR2 SQIVND (reference sequence). The CDR3 DNA sequence: TGTGCCAGTAGTATAGGGACAGGGGGCGACTATGGCTACACCTTC. Its protein product is CASSIGTGGDYGYTF.

This clone was detected only a few times. The chain has TRBV13 and TRBJ2-5; D is perhaps TRBD1 (6 bases). This CDR3 region has 14 residues. Trimming removed 1 base at V and 6 bases at J, with 12 bases between. The germline gives CDR1 PRHDT, CDR2 FYEKMQ (reference sequence). This CDR3 reads CASSLVYQGQTQYF. Here the CDR3 DNA reads TGTGCCAGCAGCTTAGTATATCAGGGGCAGACCCAGTACTTC.

This clone was seen more than once but under ten times. V and J are TRBV5-5 and TRBJ2-1; 9 positions match TRBD1. Germline V gene sequence: CDR1 SGHKS, CDR2 YYEKEE (reference sequence). V lost 3 bases, J lost 8 bases, and 6 bases stayed unmatched. CDR3 size: 14 residues. The CDR3 region has the DNA TGTGCCAGCAGCTGGGGACAGGGTACAGATGAGCAGTTCTTC. Translation: CASSWGQGTDEQFF.

This clone was seen more than once but under ten times. J is TRBJ2-7 and V is TRBV15; D is perhaps TRBD2 (5 bases). CDR3 length: 15 amino acids. Germline assignment: CDR1 LNHNV and CDR2 YYDKDF (reference sequence). With 0 bases removed from V and 3 bases from J, the gap between germline ends came to 12 bases. DNA of the CDR3: TGTGCCACCAGCAGAGATGGCAGCGGTTACTACGAGCAGTACTTC. It codes for CATSRDGSGYYEQYF. The whole variable domain, filled in from reference TRBV15 and TRBJ2-7, reads DAMVIQNPRYQVTQFGKPVTLSCSQTLNHNVMYWYQQKSSQAPKLLFHYYDKDFNNEADTPDNFQSRRPNTSFCFLDIRSPGLGDTAMYLCATSRDGSGYYEQYFGPGTRLTVT.

The chain has TRBV29-1 and TRBJ1-2, with a weak D call TRBD1 (5 bases). Per germline, CDR1 SQVTM and CDR2 ANQGSEA. With 3 bases removed from V and 4 bases from J, the gap between germline ends came to 9 bases. The CDR3 is 12 amino acids. Here the CDR3 reads CSVEATGYGYTF. The CDR3 DNA sequence: TGCAGCGTTGAGGCAACAGGCTATGGCTACACCTTC.

The genes are TRBV2 and TRBJ1-3; TRBD1 agrees at 9 bases. Germline assignment: CDR1 SNHLY and CDR2 FYNNEI. Trimming cost V 6 bases and J 3 bases; bases outside gene matches: 6. CDR3 length: 15 amino acids. As DNA, the CDR3 is TGTGCCAGCAGGACCGGGACAGGGCTTGGAAACACCATATATTTT. As protein: CASRTGTGLGNTIYF.

This rearrangement joins TRBV27 to TRBJ1-4, with 9 bases matching TRBD1. Germline lookup yields CDR1 MNHEY and CDR2 SMNVEV (reference sequence). J gave up 6 bases and V 8 bases, and 10 bases lay outside the gene matches. The CDR3 is made up of 15 amino acids. CDR3: CASGGTGMEDEKLFF. In DNA form, the CDR3 reads TGTGCCAGCGGAGGGACAGGGATGGAGGATGAAAAACTGTTTTTT. Full variable domain (rest looked up from reference TRBV27 and TRBJ1-4): EAQVTQNPRYLITVTGKKLTVTCSQNMNHEYMSWYRQDPGLGLRQIYYSMNVEVTDKGDVPEGYKVSRKEKRNFPLILESPSPNQTSLYFCASGGTGMEDEKLFFGSGTQLSVL.

Of note for this clone: The same CDR3 is also encoded by other DNA sequences in this sample. The chain couples TRBV5-1 to TRBJ2-1; perhaps TRBD2 as D (5 bases). Trimming pared 0 bases from V and 7 bases from J, leaving 11 bases between. Germline CDR1 reads SGHRS; CDR2 reads YFSETQ. The CDR3 contains 14 residues. The CDR3 loop reads CASSLAASGNEQFF. CDR3 DNA sequence: TGCGCCAGCAGCTTGGCAGCCTCGGGAAATGAGCAGTTCTTC. Full variable domain (missing parts from reference TRBV5-1 and TRBJ2-1): KAGVTQTPRYLIKTRGQQVTLSCSPISGHRSVSWYQQTPGQGLQFLFEYFSETQRNKGNFPGRFSGRQFSNSRSEMNVSTLELGDSALYLCASSLAASGNEQFFGPGTRLTVL.

The chain joins TRBV19 to TRBJ1-5; D perhaps matches TRBD1 (6 bases). CDR3 length: 14 residues. Germline CDR1 is LNHDA and CDR2 is SQIVND (reference sequence). V shed 3 bases and J shed 7 bases, with 13 bases lying between them. CDR3 DNA: TGTGCCAGTAGTATGGGGGGGCAGAGGCAGCCCCAGCATTTT. Its protein is CASSMGGQRQPQHF.

This sequence joins TRBV7-8 and TRBJ2-1; maybe TRBD2 (5 bases). The CDR3 has 16 amino acids. Germline CDR1 is SGHVS and CDR2 is FQNEAQ. The V gene lost 2 bases and the J gene lost 0 bases, with 11 bases spanning the gap. The CDR3 DNA reads TGTGCCAGCAGCTTACGACTATCGAGCTCCTACAATGAGCAGTTCTTC. This codes for CASSLRLSSSYNEQFF. Full variable domain (outside the CDR3, taken from reference TRBV7-8 and TRBJ2-1): GAGVSQSPRYKVAKRGQDVALRCDPISGHVSLFWYQQALGQGPEFLTYFQNEAQLDKSGLPSDRFFAERPEGSVSTLKIQRTQQEDSAVYLCASSLRLSSSYNEQFFGPGTRLTVL.

The chain uses TRBV7-8 and TRBJ1-3; unclear D gene. The CDR3 consists of 15 residues. V lost 5 bases, J lost 1 base, and 12 bases lay in between. The germline CDR1 and CDR2 sequences are SGHVS and FQNEAQ. The CDR3 nucleotides read TGTGCCAGCAGCCTCGGGTCTAAATCTGGAAACACCATATATTTT. It translates to CASSLGSKSGNTIYF.

The chain joins TRBV5-4 to TRBJ2-7; 7 bases are a match to TRBD2. In germline, CDR1 is SGHNT, CDR2 YYREEE (reference sequence). The ends lost 4 bases at V and 6 bases at J; junction bases unmatched: 10. The CDR3 consists of 14 residues. The CDR3, as DNA: TGTGCCAGCAGCCTCGGGACTATCTTTTCCGAGCAGTACTTC. It yields the protein CASSLGTIFSEQYF.

This clone was detected once. V is TRBV19 and J is TRBJ2-7; D is unresolved. Germline V lookup: CDR1 LNHDA, CDR2 SQIVND (reference sequence). This CDR3 comprises 14 residues. Trimming pared 1 base from V and 0 bases from J, leaving 7 bases between. The CDR3 region has the DNA TGTGCCAGTAGTATAGGAGCGATCTCCTACGAGCAGTACTTC. Translated: CASSIGAISYEQYF.